The subject of this entry is one T cell receptor (beta chain). The sample is drawn from a study of T cell changes during pregnancy in multiple sclerosis. Sequencing used immunoSEQ multiplex PCR; TCRdb keeps in-frame clones, though not all of them. The repertoire holds just under 65,000 clones, with around 96% as singletons. This CDR3 spans 14 amino acids. Germline V gene data show CDR1 as MNHEY and CDR2 as SMNVEV (reference sequence). The trim removed 2 bases at V and 2 bases at J, leaving 3 bases unmatched. V gene TRBV27 combines with J gene TRBJ2-7; 7 nucleotides align to TRBD2. The sequence derives from a female donor with multiple sclerosis, enrolled in a pregnancy study. Specimen: CD8+ T cells from peripheral blood mononuclear cells, collected after pregnancy. CDR3 coding DNA: TGTGCCAGCAGTTTAGGAGCGGGAACCTACGAGCAGTACTTC. Translated, it gives CASSLGAGTYEQYF.